The source of this T cell receptor (beta chain) is a study of cytomegalovirus exposure and HLA in healthy donors. Overall study context: A subsequent analysis reported that the roughly 120 validation repertoires were produced on the same platform that had also been used for the approximately 710 first-cohort repertoires.

Study-level points and caveats: According to the study, around 150 TCR beta chains were cytomegalovirus-associated.

Libraries were prepared by immunoSEQ multiplex PCR; TCRdb keeps only in-frame clonotypes and omits some of them. Of some 100,000 clones listed, 70% to 90% are singletons. This clone occurred a few times. Its target is unknown. The V end lost 2 bases, the J end lost 4 bases, and 9 bases lay between the germline ends. CDR3 length: 14 amino acids. Germline V gene sequence: CDR1 MNHEY, CDR2 SVGAGI. The donors were in the roughly 120-subject validation cohort; that cohort was separate from the roughly 700-subject first cohort. This rearrangement joins TRBV6-5 to TRBJ2-1; D uncertain. Sample: PBMCs. The origin of this receptor is a young man in good health and CMV-seropositive. The CDR3: CASSYASGYNEQFF. In nucleotides, the CDR3 is TGTGCCAGCAGTTACGCGTCCGGGTACAATGAGCAGTTCTTC.